The 16 T cell receptor beta chains below were found in one sample sequenced in a study of blood T cell repertoires in COVID-19. Method: immunoSEQ multiplex PCR; TCRdb's copy keeps in-frame clones and lacks some. The sample carries around 360,000 clones, about 90% recorded once. Sequencing input: PBMCs or T cells enriched from blood (not recorded which). The receptors were gathered from a woman aged 30 to 39 who had recovered from COVID-19.

This sequence joins TRBV6-5 and TRBJ1-3; weak D call: TRBD1 (5 bases). CDR1 MNHEY and CDR2 SVGAGI come from the germline V gene. This CDR3 has 14 amino acids. Trimming removed 6 bases at V and 8 bases at J, with 17 bases between. CDR3: CASRLDSAADTIYF. Written as DNA, the CDR3 is TGTGCCAGCAGACTTGACAGTGCCGCTGACACCATATATTTT.

The chain links TRBV9 to TRBJ2-2; 9 nucleotides agree with TRBD1. J lost 8 bases, V lost 0 bases, and 8 bases had no gene match. The germline V gene encodes CDR1 SGDLS and CDR2 YYNGEE. The CDR3 has 16 amino acids. The CDR3, as DNA: TGTGCCAGCAGCGTAGCTGGGGGACAGGGAAAAGGGGAGCTGTTTTTT. Its translation is CASSVAGGQGKGELFF.

The chain carries TRBV11-2 and TRBJ1-1; D unresolved. The V end was cut by 4 bases, the J end by 8 bases, with 14 bases between. The germline V gene encodes CDR1 SGHAT and CDR2 FQNNGV. CDR3 length equals 13 residues. The CDR3 DNA reads TGTGCCAGCAGCTCACAATGGTCTAGCGAAGCTTTCTTT. It is translated as CASSSQWSSEAFF. Drawing the rest from reference TRBV11-2 and TRBJ1-1, the complete variable domain is EAGVAQSPRYKIIEKRQSVAFWCNPISGHATLYWYQQILGQGPKLLIQFQNNGVVDDSQLPKDRFSAERLKGVDSTLKIQPAKLEDSAVYLCASSSQWSSEAFFGQGTRLTVV.

This rearrangement joins TRBV2 to TRBJ1-5; 8 bases align to TRBD1. The V gene end was trimmed by 6 bases and the J gene end by 1 base; junction bases not matched to a gene: 5. The CDR3 extends over 15 amino acids. Germline CDR1 reads SNHLY; CDR2 reads FYNNEI. In DNA, the CDR3 is TGTGCCAGCAGCCAAGACAGGGGAAGCAATCAGCCCCAGCATTTT. Translated: CASSQDRGSNQPQHF.

This chain joins TRBV21-1 and TRBJ1-5; the table's TRBD1 call for D was not verified on the DNA. TRBV21-1 is shown as a pseudogene. This CDR3 is built from 21 residues. The CDR3 DNA is TGTGCCAGCAGCAAAGCCCGGATGGGGCAGGGTGGTCATCTTTGGAATCAGCCCCAGCATTTT. Residues: CASSKARMGQGGHLWNQPQHF.

The chain employs TRBV28 and TRBJ2-1; TRBD2 is a possible D gene (5 bases). Germline V gene sequence: CDR1 MDHEN, CDR2 SYDVKM. The CDR3 spans 13 residues. V was cut by 3 bases and J by 8 bases, with 11 bases left in between. CDR3 residues: CASSFIRGDEQFF. In DNA, the CDR3 is TGTGCCAGCAGTTTCATCCGGGGAGATGAGCAGTTCTTC.

The J gene is TRBJ1-5, the V gene TRBV4-1, with 8 nucleotides matching TRBD1. With V trimmed by 0 bases and J by 7 bases, 8 bases remained unmatched. Germline V gene data show CDR1 as MGHRA and CDR2 as YSYEKL. The CDR3 is 16 residues long. CDR3 in DNA: TGCGCCAGCAGCCAAGAAGGGACAGGCGGGGTACAGCCCCAGCATTTT. It is translated as CASSQEGTGGVQPQHF.

This chain connects TRBV19 to TRBJ2-2; TRBD2 agrees at 9 bases. The V and J ends lost 3 bases and 0 bases, in that order; junction bases with no gene match: 2. Germline values: CDR1 LNHDA, CDR2 SQIVND (reference sequence). The CDR3 is 16 residues long. CDR3 bases: TGTGCCAGTAGTATCGGACTAGCGACGAACACCGGGGAGCTGTTTTTT. Translation: CASSIGLATNTGELFF.

V gene TRBV3-1 (or the pseudogene TRBV3-2) combines with J gene TRBJ1-1; D is possibly TRBD1 (6 bases). The CDR3 totals 14 residues. V shed 2 bases and J shed 4 bases, with 11 bases lying between them. In germline, CDR1 is LGHDT, CDR2 YNNKEL (reference sequence). The CDR3: CASSQSGVGTEAFF. The CDR3 bases are TGTGCCAGCAGCCAATCAGGGGTAGGCACTGAAGCTTTCTTT.

This clone was found a few times. The chain has TRBV6-5 and TRBJ1-3, with D perhaps matching TRBD1 (5 bases). The CDR3 spans 14 residues. Trimming removed 6 bases from V and 2 bases from J, with 11 bases in between. Germline V lookup: CDR1 MNHEY, CDR2 SVGAGI. The CDR3 sequence: CASRAQGTGNTIYF. CDR3 DNA: TGTGCCAGCAGGGCTCAGGGCACTGGAAACACCATATATTTT.

This clone was found once. This rearrangement joins TRBV5-4 to TRBJ1-2, with 10 bases identical to TRBD1. Germline V gene lookup returns CDR1 SGHNT and CDR2 YYREEE (reference sequence). The junction had 3 bases not matched to a gene; V was cut back by 4 bases and J by 0 bases. The CDR3 loop spans 15 amino acids. As DNA, the CDR3 is TGTGCCAGCAGCCCAGGACAGGGGGCTAACTATGGCTACACCTTC. Residues: CASSPGQGANYGYTF.

V and J are TRBV7-2 and TRBJ2-1; D is perhaps TRBD1 (5 bases). V lost 2 bases and J 7 bases, leaving 12 bases between the germline ends. Germline CDR1 is SGHTA and CDR2 is FQGNSA. CDR3 length: 14 residues. As DNA, the CDR3 is TGTGCCAGCAGCTTAAGGGGCCTCGAGAATGAGCAGTTCTTC. This translates into CASSLRGLENEQFF.

The chain links TRBV4-1 to TRBJ2-7, with D hard to call. Trimming took 5 bases from V and 2 from J, leaving 13 bases between them. The germline gives CDR1 MGHRA, CDR2 YSYEKL. This CDR3 has 14 residues. CDR3 region: CASSMSEAAYEQYF. The DNA of the CDR3 is TGCGCCAGCAGCATGAGCGAGGCAGCCTACGAGCAGTACTTC.

Comment on this clone: The junction and the germline gene differ at one end; a read error may be behind it. The V and J genes are TRBV12-3 or TRBV12-4 and TRBJ2-2, with D maybe TRBD2 (7 bases). The CDR3 is made up of 12 amino acids. The CDR3 region is CASSFLGGLDFF. For the CDR3, the DNA is TGTGCCAGCAGTTTTCTCGGGGGGCTCGACTTCTTT.

As DNA, the CDR3 is TGTGCCAGCACCCCCAACAGGAACACTGAAGCTTTCTTT. Residues: CASTPNRNTEAFF. The chain employs TRBV2 and TRBJ1-1; D uncertain. V was pared by 7 bases and J by 1 base, with 10 bases between. The CDR3 runs 13 residues. The germline CDR1 and CDR2 sequences are SNHLY and FYNNEI.

CDR3: CASSLVSLGGAEAFF. The CDR3 DNA reads TGTGCCAGCAGCTTAGTAAGTCTCGGGGGAGCTGAAGCTTTCTTT. The chain recombines TRBV11-2 with TRBJ1-1, with TRBD1 as a possible D gene (5 bases). V was clipped by 1 base and J by 6 bases, with 15 bases between them. Germline lookup yields CDR1 SGHAT and CDR2 FQNNGV. This CDR3 comprises 15 residues.